This T cell receptor (beta chain) was sequenced in a study of vaccination and CD4 T cells after COVID-19. Study overall: Post-COVID draws came a median roughly 100 days after diagnosis (range 35 to 161). Some control cultures received a CEFX pool, which served as the positive control. Others received an HIV-1 Nef pool or no peptide.

The treatment is: roughly nine-day PBMC culture with coronavirus spike peptide pools or control peptides (ViraFEST assay). The unexposed donor gave CD4+ T cells before the COVID-19 pandemic (2011-2018). Worth noting for this clonotype: Its antigen is still unknown.

With the Oncomine TCR Beta short-read assay, DNA from cultured CD4+ T cells was sequenced. One entry per CDR3 protein, called by TCRdb with MiXCR from the PCR reads. This table holds some 5,000 distinct CDR3 sequences, about three fifths found once. This clonotype was obtained from a human donor in good health. Input material: CD4+ T cells from blood, cultured in vitro.

CDR3 region: CASSLAGTKGPGYTF. CDR3 nucleotide sequence: TGTGCCAGCAGCTTAGCGGGAACAAAGGGCCCTGGCTACACCTTC. This chain joins TRBV7-9 and TRBJ1-2; D is uncertain. Germline-derived CDR1 and CDR2 are SEHNR and FQNEAQ (reference sequence). Between the trimmed V and J ends, which lost 0 bases and 7 bases, there was a span of 15 bases. CDR3 length: 15 amino acids.